The clone carrying this TCR beta chain appeared many times. TCRdb called the RT-PCR reads again in MiXCR, with one record for every CDR3 protein. The top ten hold approximately 6.5% of the sample, which has around 760,000 distinct CDR3 sequences, approximately 15% seen once. This entry comes from a study of response to subunit inactivated influenza vaccine. This CDR3 has 15 amino acids. The ends were cut back, 5 bases at V and 2 bases at J, with 13 bases in the middle. Germline CDR1 reads SGHTA; CDR2 reads FQGNSA. The TCR was taken from a man in his fifties or sixties who received an inactivated influenza vaccine. This specimen consisted of PBMCs from blood, obtained 14 to 15 days before vaccination. This chain joins TRBV7-2 and TRBJ2-1; maybe TRBD2 (5 bases). CDR3 sequence (DNA): TGTGCCAGCAGCGTTACTAGAGGGCCCTACAATGAGCAGTTCTTC. Amino acids: CASSVTRGPYNEQFF.